This TCR beta chain emerged from a study of identical twins. V was trimmed by 7 bases and J by 2 bases, leaving 24 bases between them. The length of the CDR3 is 16 residues. Germline loops: CDR1 DFQATT, CDR2 SNEGSKA (reference sequence). TCRdb re-called the 5' RACE reads through MiXCR, storing one row per CDR3 protein. The data contain 1.5 million or so distinct CDR3 sequences, 25% to 35% of them seen just once; the ten biggest clones take up around 0.3%. This clonotype was counted between two and nine times. This receptor was obtained from a newborn girl in good health. The chain joins TRBV20-1 to TRBJ2-7, with D unresolved. The material sequenced was cord blood. CDR3 nucleotide sequence: TGCAGTGTCCCCCCTCAAGGGCATATCGTTCCCTACGAGCAGTACTTC. This sequence encodes CSVPPQGHIVPYEQYF.